This T cell receptor (beta chain) was found in a study of blood T cell repertoires in COVID-19. The wider study: Researchers got acute and convalescent COVID-19 samples from the United States, Italy and Spain. T cells, B-cell-depleted T cells, or PBMCs supplied cDNA or gDNA.

Germline assignment: CDR1 SGHRS and CDR2 YFSETQ. This CDR3 has 15 amino acids. V dropped 4 bases and J dropped 4 bases, with 15 bases sitting between them. In the study's own analysis: Reference gene primer amplification in the assay estimated nucleated cell counts. Measured with immunoSEQ multiplex PCR; TCRdb has only the in-frame clones, and not every one. V and J calls plus clone size are reproduced from that table; the DNA served to infer D and trimming. The sample consists of under 95,000 clones, around 88% of them appearing once. This chain connects TRBV5-1 to TRBJ1-5; D is perhaps TRBD1 (5 bases). The sample taken for sequencing was peripheral blood. The receptor was derived from an elderly woman with acute or convalescent COVID-19. CDR3 DNA sequence: TGCGCCAGCAGCAGAACAGGAGAATGGAATCAGCCCCAGCATTTT. Its protein is CASSRTGEWNQPQHF.